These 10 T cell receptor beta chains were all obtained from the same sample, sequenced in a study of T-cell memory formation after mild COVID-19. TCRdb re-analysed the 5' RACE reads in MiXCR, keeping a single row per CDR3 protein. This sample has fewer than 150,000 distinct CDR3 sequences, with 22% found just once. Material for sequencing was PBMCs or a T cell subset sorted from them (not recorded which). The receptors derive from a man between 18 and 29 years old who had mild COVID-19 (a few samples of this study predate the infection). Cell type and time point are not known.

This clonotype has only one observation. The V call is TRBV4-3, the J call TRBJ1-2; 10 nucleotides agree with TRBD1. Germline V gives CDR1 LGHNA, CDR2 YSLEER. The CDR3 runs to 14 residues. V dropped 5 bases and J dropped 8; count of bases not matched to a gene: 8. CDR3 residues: CASSASGQGWGYTF. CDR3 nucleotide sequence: TGCGCCAGCAGCGCCTCGGGACAGGGGTGGGGCTACACCTTC.

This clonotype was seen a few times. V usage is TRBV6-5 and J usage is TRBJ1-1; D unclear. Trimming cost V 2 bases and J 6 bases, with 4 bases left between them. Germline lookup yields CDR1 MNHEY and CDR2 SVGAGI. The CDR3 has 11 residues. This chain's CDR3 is CASSYGAEAFF. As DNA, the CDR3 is TGTGCCAGCAGTTACGGGGCTGAAGCTTTCTTT.

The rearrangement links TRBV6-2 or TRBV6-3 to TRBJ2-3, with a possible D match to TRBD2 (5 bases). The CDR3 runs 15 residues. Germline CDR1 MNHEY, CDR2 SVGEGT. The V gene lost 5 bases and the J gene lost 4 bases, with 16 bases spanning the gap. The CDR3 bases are TGTGCCAGCAGTCCCGGGGAAAGCGGCGCAGATACGCAGTATTTT. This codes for CASSPGESGADTQYF.

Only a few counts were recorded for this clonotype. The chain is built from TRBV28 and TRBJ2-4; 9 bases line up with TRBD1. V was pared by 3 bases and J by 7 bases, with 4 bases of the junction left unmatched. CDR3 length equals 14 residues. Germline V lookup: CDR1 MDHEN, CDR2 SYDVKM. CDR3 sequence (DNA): TGTGCCAGCAGTTTCCGGGACAGGGTTAACATTCAGTACTTC. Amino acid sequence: CASSFRDRVNIQYF. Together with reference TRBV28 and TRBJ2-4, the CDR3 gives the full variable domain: DVKVTQSSRYLVKRTGEKVFLECVQDMDHENMFWYRQDPGLGLRLIYFSYDVKMKEKGDIPEGYSVSREKKERFSLILESASTNQTSMYLCASSFRDRVNIQYFGAGTRLSVL.

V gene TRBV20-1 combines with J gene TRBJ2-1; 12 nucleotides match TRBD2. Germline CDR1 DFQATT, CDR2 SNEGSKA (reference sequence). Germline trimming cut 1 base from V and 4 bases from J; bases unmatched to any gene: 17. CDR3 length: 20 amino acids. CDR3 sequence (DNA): TGCAGTGCTAGAGTTGGGCCGACTAGCGGGAGCATCGGGGTATACAATGAGCAGTTCTTC. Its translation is CSARVGPTSGSIGVYNEQFF.

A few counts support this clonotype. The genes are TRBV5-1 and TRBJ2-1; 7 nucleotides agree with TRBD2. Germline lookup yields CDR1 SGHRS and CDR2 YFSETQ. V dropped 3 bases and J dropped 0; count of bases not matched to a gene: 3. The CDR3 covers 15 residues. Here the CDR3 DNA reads TGCGCCAGCAGCTCCGCTAGCGGCTCCTACAATGAGCAGTTCTTC. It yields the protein CASSSASGSYNEQFF.

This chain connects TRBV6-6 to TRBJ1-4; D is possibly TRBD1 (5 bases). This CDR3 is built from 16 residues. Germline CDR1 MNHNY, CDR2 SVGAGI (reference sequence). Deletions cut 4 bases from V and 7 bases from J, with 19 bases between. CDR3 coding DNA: TGTGCCAGCAGTTTCCCCGTGGCAGGGTGGGGTGAAAAACTGTTTTTT. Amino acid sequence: CASSFPVAGWGEKLFF.

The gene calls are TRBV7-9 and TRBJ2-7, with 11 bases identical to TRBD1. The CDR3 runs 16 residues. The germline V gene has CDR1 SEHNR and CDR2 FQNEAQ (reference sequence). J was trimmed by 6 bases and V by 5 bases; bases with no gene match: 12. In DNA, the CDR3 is TGTGCCAGCAGCCCACCCCACGGACAGGGGGCCGTCGAGCAGTACTTC. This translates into CASSPPHGQGAVEQYF. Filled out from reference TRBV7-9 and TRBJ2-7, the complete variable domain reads DTGVSQNPRHKITKRGQNVTFRCDPISEHNRLYWYRQTLGQGPEFLTYFQNEAQLEKSRLLSDRFSAERPKGSFSTLEIQRTEQGDSAMYLCASSPPHGQGAVEQYFGPGTRLTVT.

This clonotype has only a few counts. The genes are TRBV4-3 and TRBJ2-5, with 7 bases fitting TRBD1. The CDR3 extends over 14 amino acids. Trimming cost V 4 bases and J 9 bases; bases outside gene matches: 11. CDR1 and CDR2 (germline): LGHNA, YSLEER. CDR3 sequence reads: CASSPWDSGAAQYF. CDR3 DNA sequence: TGCGCCAGCAGCCCCTGGGACAGTGGGGCGGCCCAGTACTTC.

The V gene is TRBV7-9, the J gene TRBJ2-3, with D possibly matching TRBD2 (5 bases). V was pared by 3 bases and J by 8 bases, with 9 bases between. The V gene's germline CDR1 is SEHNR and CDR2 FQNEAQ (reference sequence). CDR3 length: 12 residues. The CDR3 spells CASSLTTGTQYF. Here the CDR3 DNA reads TGTGCCAGCAGCTTGACTACTGGTACGCAGTATTTT.